This TCR beta chain was documented in a study of blood T cell repertoires in COVID-19. Study background: Collection of acute and convalescent COVID-19 samples took place in the United States, Italy and Spain. The analysed material was cDNA or gDNA that came from T cells, B-cell-depleted T cells, or PBMCs.

Per the original methods: Nucleated cell number was recorded as an estimate derived from reference gene primer amplification. Clones were sequenced by immunoSEQ multiplex PCR, and TCRdb holds only the in-frame ones, with some missing. V, J and clone size derive from that table, while D and trimming were established from the DNA sequence. The table includes about 60,000 clones, around 84% detected once. The length of the CDR3 is 18 residues. V was shortened by 1 base and J by 0 bases, with 16 bases between the two germline ends. Looked up from germline, CDR1 is SGHVS and CDR2 is FQNEAQ. The chain employs TRBV7-8 and TRBJ1-5; D gene ambiguous. The source of this sequence is a man aged 70 or older with active COVID-19. Sequenced input: peripheral blood. The CDR3 DNA is TGTGCCAGCAGCTTAGGCAACTTTAAAATCTATAGCAATCAGCCCCAGCATTTT. This sequence encodes CASSLGNFKIYSNQPQHF.